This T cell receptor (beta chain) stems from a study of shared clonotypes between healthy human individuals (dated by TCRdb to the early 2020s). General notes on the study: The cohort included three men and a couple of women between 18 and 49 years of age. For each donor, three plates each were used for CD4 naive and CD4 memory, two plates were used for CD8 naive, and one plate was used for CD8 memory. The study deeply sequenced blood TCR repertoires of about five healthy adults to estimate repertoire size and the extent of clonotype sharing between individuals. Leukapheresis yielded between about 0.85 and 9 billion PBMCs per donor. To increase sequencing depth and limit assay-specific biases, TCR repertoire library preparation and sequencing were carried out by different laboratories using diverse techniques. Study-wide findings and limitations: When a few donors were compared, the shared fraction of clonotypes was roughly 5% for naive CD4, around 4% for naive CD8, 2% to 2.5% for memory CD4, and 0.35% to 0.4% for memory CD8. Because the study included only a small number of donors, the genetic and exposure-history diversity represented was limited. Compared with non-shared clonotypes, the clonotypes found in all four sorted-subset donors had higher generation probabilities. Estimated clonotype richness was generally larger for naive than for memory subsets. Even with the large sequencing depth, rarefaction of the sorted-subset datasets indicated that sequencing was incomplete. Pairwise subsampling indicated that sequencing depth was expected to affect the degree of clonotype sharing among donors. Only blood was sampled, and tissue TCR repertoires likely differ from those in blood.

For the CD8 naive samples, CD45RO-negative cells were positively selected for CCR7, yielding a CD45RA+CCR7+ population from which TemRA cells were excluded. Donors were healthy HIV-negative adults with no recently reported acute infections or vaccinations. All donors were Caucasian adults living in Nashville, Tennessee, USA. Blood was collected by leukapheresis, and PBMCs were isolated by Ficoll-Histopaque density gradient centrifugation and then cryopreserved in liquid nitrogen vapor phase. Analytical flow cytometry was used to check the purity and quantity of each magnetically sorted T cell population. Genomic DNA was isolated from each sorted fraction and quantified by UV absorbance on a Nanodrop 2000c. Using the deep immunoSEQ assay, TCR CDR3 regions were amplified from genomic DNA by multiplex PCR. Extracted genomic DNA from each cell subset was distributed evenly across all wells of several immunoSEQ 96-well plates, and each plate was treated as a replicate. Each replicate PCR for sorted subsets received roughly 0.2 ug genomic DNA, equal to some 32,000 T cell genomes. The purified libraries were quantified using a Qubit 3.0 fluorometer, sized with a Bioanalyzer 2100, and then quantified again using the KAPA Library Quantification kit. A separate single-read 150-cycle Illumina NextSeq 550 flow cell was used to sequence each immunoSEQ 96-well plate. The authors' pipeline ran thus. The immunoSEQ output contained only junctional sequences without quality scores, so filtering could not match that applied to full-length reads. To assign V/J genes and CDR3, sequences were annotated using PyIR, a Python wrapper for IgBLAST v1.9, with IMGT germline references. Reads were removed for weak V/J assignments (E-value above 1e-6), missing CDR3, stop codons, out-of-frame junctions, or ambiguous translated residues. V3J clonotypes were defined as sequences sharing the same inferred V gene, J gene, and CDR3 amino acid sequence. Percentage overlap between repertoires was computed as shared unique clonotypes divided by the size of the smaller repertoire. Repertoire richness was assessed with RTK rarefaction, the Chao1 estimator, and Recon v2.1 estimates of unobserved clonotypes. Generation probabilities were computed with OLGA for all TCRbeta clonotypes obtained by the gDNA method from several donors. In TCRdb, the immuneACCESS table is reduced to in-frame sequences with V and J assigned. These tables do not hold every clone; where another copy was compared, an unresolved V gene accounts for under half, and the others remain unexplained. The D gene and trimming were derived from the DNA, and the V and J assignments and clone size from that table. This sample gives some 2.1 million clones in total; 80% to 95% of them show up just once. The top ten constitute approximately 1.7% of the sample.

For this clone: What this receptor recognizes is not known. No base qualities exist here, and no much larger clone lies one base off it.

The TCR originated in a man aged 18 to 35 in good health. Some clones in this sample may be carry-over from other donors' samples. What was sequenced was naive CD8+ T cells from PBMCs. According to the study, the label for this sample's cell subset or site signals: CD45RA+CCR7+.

The CDR3 is CASSEGPPYNEQFF. The sequenced DNA: TGTGCCAGCAGCGAGGGACCCCCCTACAATGAGCAGTTCTTC. The receptor chain draws on TRBV9 and TRBJ2-1, with the D call tentatively TRBD1 or TRBD2, each fitting 5 bases. Reading the germline V gene gives CDR1 SGDLS and CDR2 YYNGEE. The CDR3 has 14 amino acids, counting the end cysteine and phenylalanine. Left in the record is the CDR3 DNA by itself, 42 bases read in frame from the first base. V is clipped by 3 bases and J by 2 bases, and the sequence between their germline boundaries is 9 bases long.